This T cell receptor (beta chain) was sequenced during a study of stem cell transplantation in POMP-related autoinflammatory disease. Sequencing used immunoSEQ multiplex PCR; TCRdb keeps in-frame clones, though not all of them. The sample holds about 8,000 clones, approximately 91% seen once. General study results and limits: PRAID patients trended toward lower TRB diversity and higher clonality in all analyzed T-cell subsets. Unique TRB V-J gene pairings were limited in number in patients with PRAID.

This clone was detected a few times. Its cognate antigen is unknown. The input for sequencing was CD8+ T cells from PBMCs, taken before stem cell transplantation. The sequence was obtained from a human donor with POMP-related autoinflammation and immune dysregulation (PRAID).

CDR3 sequence (DNA): TGTGCCACCAGCAGAGAAGGGGGAGGCTACACCTTC. Protein product: CATSREGGGYTF. This rearrangement joins TRBV15 to TRBJ1-2, with D perhaps TRBD1 (6 bases). V dropped 0 bases and J dropped 8 bases, with 7 bases sitting between them. Germline CDR1 reads LNHNV; CDR2 reads YYDKDF (reference sequence). The CDR3 is 12 amino acids.